This TCR beta chain was documented in a study of control samples from healthy donors and cancer patients. Sequencing was performed with immunoSEQ multiplex PCR; in TCRdb, only in-frame clones are kept and a portion is missing. The sample lists approximately 97,000 clones; roughly 92% were seen once. Germline V gene sequence: CDR1 KGHSH, CDR2 LQKENI. This CDR3 has 14 amino acids. Trimming cost V 6 bases and J 1 base, with 11 bases left between them. The J gene is TRBJ2-3, the V gene TRBV18; D remains unclear. This receptor was taken from a human donor in good health. The donor label of this sample is uncertain. Material: blood. In DNA form, the CDR3 reads TGTGCCAGCTCTACCGAGGCTGGCACAGATACGCAGTATTTT. Amino acid sequence: CASSTEAGTDTQYF.